This TCR beta chain appears in the sequencing data of a study of cytomegalovirus exposure and HLA in healthy donors. Study-wide results and limits: The investigators catalogued some 160 TCR beta chains as cytomegalovirus-associated. The TCR clusters that emerged in the first cohort tended, a later analysis found, to co-occur in the 120 validation repertoires.

Method: immunoSEQ multiplex PCR; TCRdb's copy keeps in-frame clones and lacks some. The data show about 95,000 clones, about 85% seen once. A remark on this clone: Antigen: not known.

Germline V gene lookup returns CDR1 GTSNPN and CDR2 SVGIG (reference sequence). Trimming took off 6 bases at V and 3 bases at J, with 14 bases between the two ends. The CDR3 runs 13 residues. The chain recombines TRBV30 with TRBJ1-1, with D hard to call. Specimen: PBMCs. This TCR was recovered from a man between 18 and 35 years old in good health and CMV-seropositive. CDR3 DNA sequence: TGTGCCTGTGAAAATGAGCCCCACACTGAAGCTTTCTTT. It is translated as CACENEPHTEAFF.